The 24 T cell receptor beta chains below come from one sample, sequenced in a study of cytomegalovirus exposure and HLA in healthy donors. PCR used 60 Vbeta primers and 13 Jbeta primers. Clones were sequenced by immunoSEQ multiplex PCR, and TCRdb holds only the in-frame ones, with some missing. Seen here are fewer than 100,000 clones, 78% observed once, and the top ten hold approximately 4%. The source material was PBMCs. The receptors shown here come from a woman between 40 and 50 years old in good health and CMV-seropositive.

The chain recombines TRBV7-9 with TRBJ1-1; D gene ambiguous. Germline-derived CDR1 and CDR2 are SEHNR and FQNEAQ (reference sequence). Trimming stripped 6 bases from V and 7 bases from J, with 12 bases between. This CDR3 is built from 12 residues. The CDR3 protein is CASSSTGNEAFF. CDR3 sequence (DNA): TGTGCCAGCAGTTCCACCGGGAATGAAGCTTTCTTT.

In this sample, this clone turned up once. The genes are TRBV27 and TRBJ2-1; D is uncertain. V gave up 5 bases and J gave up 0 bases, with 11 bases separating them. Germline CDR1 MNHEY, CDR2 SMNVEV (reference sequence). The length of the CDR3 is 15 residues. For the CDR3, the DNA is TGTGCCAGCAGTCACAGTGGTCGCTCCTACAATGAGCAGTTCTTC. Its protein is CASSHSGRSYNEQFF.

The rearrangement links TRBV5-1 to TRBJ1-1; 8 bases align to TRBD1. Germline values: CDR1 SGHRS, CDR2 YFSETQ. The V gene end was trimmed by 0 bases and the J gene end by 4 bases; junction bases not matched to a gene: 5. The CDR3 extends over 15 amino acids. The CDR3 spells CASSLVQGGGTEAFF. In DNA, the CDR3 is TGCGCCAGCAGCTTGGTACAGGGGGGAGGCACTGAAGCTTTCTTT.

This chain connects TRBV1 to TRBJ2-2; the tabulated D call, TRBD2, remains unverified against the DNA. TRBV1 is classified as a pseudogene. This CDR3 is 18 amino acids long. Here the CDR3 DNA reads TGCACCAGCAGCCAAGATTTGACTAGCGGGACGAACACCGGGGAGCTGTTTTTT. It translates to CTSSQDLTSGTNTGELFF.

The chain combines TRBV7-3 with TRBJ2-2, with D perhaps TRBD1 (5 bases). V was clipped by 5 bases and J by 7 bases, with 11 bases between them. Germline V lookup: CDR1 SGHTA, CDR2 FQGTGA. CDR3 size: 13 residues. The CDR3 region is CASSTQGDGELFF. In DNA form, the CDR3 reads TGTGCCAGCAGCACCCAGGGCGACGGGGAGCTGTTTTTT.

The chain couples TRBV4-1 to TRBJ2-7; possibly TRBD1 or TRBD2 for D (5 bases each). This CDR3 is 13 amino acids long. V was pared by 5 bases and J by 3 bases, with 11 bases between. The V gene's germline CDR1 is MGHRA and CDR2 YSYEKL. CDR3 residues: CASSKGAGYEQYF. The CDR3 DNA reads as TGCGCCAGCAGCAAAGGGGCGGGCTACGAGCAGTACTTC.

This rearrangement joins TRBV9 to TRBJ2-1, with unresolved D. The V gene lost 0 bases and the J gene lost 0 bases, with 7 bases spanning the gap. Germline V CDR1 and CDR2: SGDLS, YYNGEE. CDR3 size: 15 residues. CDR3 DNA: TGTGCCAGCAGCGTAGGGCGGAGCTCCTACAATGAGCAGTTCTTC. It encodes CASSVGRSSYNEQFF.

The V gene is TRBV7-3, the J gene TRBJ2-2; maybe TRBD2 (5 bases). Per germline, CDR1 SGHTA and CDR2 FQGTGA. CDR3 length: 15 amino acids. Trimming took 1 base from V and 2 from J, leaving 8 bases between them. The CDR3 here is CASSLNGINTGELFF. The CDR3 DNA follows: TGTGCCAGCAGCTTAAACGGGATAAACACCGGGGAGCTGTTTTTT.

The V and J genes are TRBV10-3 and TRBJ1-3; TRBD1 agrees at 10 bases. CDR3 length: 15 residues. The trim removed 4 bases at V and 0 bases at J, leaving 0 bases unmatched. Germline V gene sequence: CDR1 ENHRY, CDR2 SYGVKD. This CDR3 is CAISGTGGSGNTIYF. DNA of the CDR3: TGTGCCATCAGTGGGACAGGGGGCTCTGGAAACACCATATATTTT.

The V gene is TRBV19, the J gene TRBJ1-2; tentatively, D is TRBD1 (6 bases). This CDR3 is built from 13 residues. The germline CDR1 and CDR2 sequences are LNHDA and SQIVND (reference sequence). Deletions cut 4 bases from V and 7 bases from J, with 13 bases between. As DNA, the CDR3 is TGTGCCAGTAGTACACAGGGCAGGGGTGGCTACACCTTC. It encodes CASSTQGRGGYTF.

CDR3 sequence (DNA): TGTGCCAGTAGTATAACAAACAATGAGCAGTTCTTC. Encoded protein: CASSITNNEQFF. The rearrangement joins TRBV19 to TRBJ2-1; D unresolved. Per germline, CDR1 LNHDA and CDR2 SQIVND (reference sequence). The V end was cut by 2 bases, the J end by 5 bases, with 4 bases between. The CDR3 extends over 12 amino acids.

The V gene is TRBV5-1, the J gene TRBJ2-1, with TRBD2 matching over 9 bases. CDR3 length equals 18 residues. Trimming cost V 2 bases and J 5 bases; bases outside gene matches: 14. Germline V gene lookup returns CDR1 SGHRS and CDR2 YFSETQ. CDR3 in amino acids: CASSFGFAGGVKDNEQFF. The CDR3 DNA reads as TGCGCCAGCAGCTTCGGATTTGCGGGAGGGGTAAAGGACAATGAGCAGTTCTTC.

This chain joins TRBV4-2 and TRBJ2-7, with 8 bases fitting TRBD2. After removal of 1 base from V and 0 bases from J, the junction contained 2 bases not matched to a gene. The CDR3 spans 15 residues. The germline CDR1 and CDR2 sequences are LGHNA and YNFKEQ. The CDR3 DNA follows: TGTGCCAGCAGCCAAGGGACTAGCAGCTCCTACGAGCAGTACTTC. It specifies CASSQGTSSSYEQYF.

The V and J genes are TRBV7-9 and TRBJ2-7; no clear D gene. The CDR3 is 13 amino acids. Per the germline V gene, CDR1 is SEHNR and CDR2 is FQNEAQ (reference sequence). CDR3 amino acids: CFFKQKAAYEQYF. The CDR3 DNA sequence: TGTTTTTTCAAGCAGAAGGCGGCATACGAGCAGTACTTC.

CDR3 sequence: CSVQGATGELFF. The DNA of the CDR3 is TGCAGCGTTCAGGGTGCCACCGGGGAGCTGTTTTTT. V is TRBV29-1 and J is TRBJ2-2; tentative D call: TRBD1 (5 bases). The V gene's germline CDR1 is SQVTM and CDR2 ANQGSEA. This CDR3 is built from 12 residues. Trimming took off 5 bases at V and 4 bases at J, with 8 bases between the two ends.

The V gene is TRBV5-1, the J gene TRBJ1-2; 7 nucleotides match TRBD1. The CDR3 has 14 amino acids. V lost 4 bases, J lost 6 bases, and 9 bases stayed unmatched. Germline V CDR1 and CDR2: SGHRS, YFSETQ. The CDR3 DNA sequence: TGCGCCAGCAGCCTGGAGACAGGGACCGATGGCTACACCTTC. Translation: CASSLETGTDGYTF.

The chain carries TRBV6-5 and TRBJ2-2, with 9 nucleotides matching TRBD1. This CDR3 is built from 15 residues. After removal of 6 bases from V and 6 bases from J, the junction contained 8 bases not matched to a gene. CDR1 and CDR2 from the germline V gene are MNHEY and SVGAGI. The CDR3 loop reads CASRNTGGWAGELFF. CDR3 coding DNA: TGTGCCAGCAGAAACACAGGGGGCTGGGCCGGGGAGCTGTTTTTT.

The chain couples TRBV19 to TRBJ2-3; 13 bases line up with TRBD2. Germline loops: CDR1 LNHDA, CDR2 SQIVND (reference sequence). CDR3 length: 19 residues. V trimming: 10 bases; J trimming: 1 base; junction bases outside the gene matches: 17. CDR3 protein: CATWQPGLAGPQGTDTQYF. Here the CDR3 DNA reads TGTGCCACTTGGCAACCGGGACTAGCGGGACCCCAGGGCACAGATACGCAGTATTTT. The full variable domain, in which reference TRBV19 and TRBJ2-3 provide the parts outside the CDR3, is DGGITQSPKYLFRKEGQNVTLSCEQNLNHDAMYWYRQDPGQGLRLIYYSQIVNDFQKGDIAEGYSVSREKKESFPLTVTSAQKNPTAFYLCATWQPGLAGPQGTDTQYFGPGTRLTVL.

J is TRBJ2-7 and V is TRBV29-1, with TRBD1 identical over 7 bases. V lost 7 bases, J lost 3 bases, and 9 bases stayed unmatched. Germline V gives CDR1 SQVTM, CDR2 ANQGSEA. This CDR3 is built from 13 residues. CDR3 protein: CSAIGQVGYEQYF. CDR3 nucleotide sequence: TGCAGCGCGATCGGACAGGTCGGCTACGAGCAGTACTTC.

The chain uses TRBV19 and TRBJ2-1; the match to TRBD2 covers 8 bases. V lost 4 bases, J lost 8 bases, and 7 bases stayed unmatched. The germline gives CDR1 LNHDA, CDR2 SQIVND (reference sequence). The CDR3 extends over 14 amino acids. The CDR3 nucleotides read TGTGCCAGTAGTAAGGGACTAGGCTCAGATGAGCAGTTCTTC. Encoded protein: CASSKGLGSDEQFF.

This clone was counted between two and nine times. This chain joins TRBV5-1 and TRBJ2-2; TRBD1 is a possible D gene (5 bases). CDR1 is SGHRS, CDR2 YFSETQ, per germline. The V and J ends lost 3 bases and 7 bases respectively, with 13 bases between them. CDR3 length: 14 residues. CDR3 coding DNA: TGCGCCAGCAGCTCTATATCAGGGAACGGGGAGCTGTTTTTT. Amino acid sequence: CASSSISGNGELFF.

The chain employs TRBV7-2 and TRBJ2-7, with a tentative D call TRBD1 (5 bases). The CDR3 sequence is 14 residues long. The germline V and J ends were trimmed by 5 bases and 5 bases, with 16 bases remaining between them. Germline CDR1 reads SGHTA; CDR2 reads FQGNSA. The DNA of the CDR3 is TGTGCCAGCAGCGCCCAGGGTTTCACGGACGAGCAGTACTTC. Protein product: CASSAQGFTDEQYF.

This rearrangement joins TRBV28 to TRBJ1-5, with a tentative D call TRBD1 (6 bases). Germline CDR1 reads MDHEN; CDR2 reads SYDVKM. Between the trimmed V and J ends, which lost 3 bases and 4 bases, there was a span of 16 bases. The CDR3 has 16 residues. The CDR3 protein is CASSLTGKPLNQPQHF. As DNA, the CDR3 is TGTGCCAGCAGTTTGACAGGTAAACCCTTAAATCAGCCCCAGCATTTT.

This clone turned up a few times. This sequence joins TRBV5-1 and TRBJ2-1; no firm D call. There are 13 residues in the CDR3. The V end was cut by 0 bases, the J end by 6 bases, with 7 bases between. CDR1 is SGHRS, CDR2 YFSETQ, per germline. The CDR3 sequence: CASSLGSGNEQFF. CDR3 DNA sequence: TGCGCCAGCAGCTTGGGGTCCGGCAATGAGCAGTTCTTC.